The 21 T cell receptor beta chains presented below share a single source sample, sequenced in a study of Graves' ophthalmopathy and Graves' hyperthyroidism. Scientists amplified the TCR beta CDR3 regions from RNA transcripts. First-round RT-PCR employed HTBI primers, with a second-round multiplex PCR after it. One entry per CDR3 protein results from TCRdb running MiXCR on the multiplex PCR reads. Of a few hundred thousand distinct CDR3 sequences in the sample, under 45% are singletons; the top ten hold about 4%. The sequenced sample was peripheral blood or thyroid tissue (not recorded which). These receptors all stem from an adult man with Graves' hyperthyroidism.

In its sample, this clonotype was seen a few times. The rearrangement links TRBV7-9 to TRBJ1-3; D is unclear. CDR1 is SEHNR and CDR2 is FQNEAQ in the germline V gene (reference sequence). This CDR3 is built from 15 residues. Trimming left V 5 bases short and J 7 bases short, with 18 bases between. The CDR3 is CASSTGPVFGNTIYF. Here the CDR3 DNA reads TGTGCCAGCAGCACCGGGCCCGTATTCGGGAACACCATATATTTT.

This clonotype appeared many times. V and J are TRBV20-1 and TRBJ2-5; TRBD1 matches at 9 bases. Germline CDR1 is DFQATT and CDR2 is SNEGSKA (reference sequence). The CDR3 loop spans 13 amino acids. V lost 3 bases, J lost 2 bases, and 1 base stayed unmatched. The CDR3: CSASGQGQETQYF. CDR3 DNA: TGCAGTGCTAGCGGACAGGGGCAAGAGACCCAGTACTTC.

This clonotype appeared many times. This chain links TRBV10-3 with TRBJ1-2; no reliable D call. Trimming took off 7 bases at V and 0 bases at J, with 9 bases between the two ends. Germline-derived CDR1 and CDR2 are ENHRY and SYGVKD. The CDR3 extends over 13 amino acids. CDR3: CAIKDGTNYGYTF. In DNA, the CDR3 is TGTGCCATCAAGGACGGAACTAACTATGGCTACACCTTC.

In its sample, this clonotype was seen many times. The V call is TRBV6-1, the J call TRBJ1-5; tentatively, D is TRBD1 (6 bases). CDR1 is MNHNS, CDR2 SASEGT, per germline. This CDR3 has 14 residues. The ends were cut back, 6 bases at V and 3 bases at J, with 12 bases in the middle. The CDR3 DNA sequence: TGTGCCAGCAGGGAGGACAGACTCAATCAGCCCCAGCATTTT. Translation: CASREDRLNQPQHF.

The sample holds many counts of this clonotype. V is TRBV12-3 or TRBV12-4 and J is TRBJ1-2; D remains ambiguous. The V and J ends lost 7 bases and 5 bases respectively, with 17 bases between them. This CDR3 spans 14 amino acids. The CDR3 reads CASTGPGRSYGYTF. CDR3 bases: TGTGCCAGCACCGGTCCGGGCAGGAGTTATGGCTACACCTTC.

The chain employs TRBV2 and TRBJ2-7, with 9 bases that match TRBD1. V shed 6 bases and J 0 bases; nucleotides not matched to a gene: 3. Per the germline V gene, CDR1 is SNHLY and CDR2 is FYNNEI. CDR3 length: 14 residues. CDR3 amino acids: CASSGTGPSYEQYF. The CDR3 nucleotides read TGTGCCAGCAGCGGGACAGGGCCCTCCTACGAGCAGTACTTC.

This rearrangement joins TRBV18 to TRBJ2-7; D is unresolved. With 1 base removed from V and 5 bases from J, the gap between germline ends came to 12 bases. The germline V gene has CDR1 KGHSH and CDR2 LQKENI. This CDR3 is 14 amino acids long. The CDR3 is CASSPLVGTHEQYF. DNA of the CDR3: TGTGCCAGCTCACCACTTGTCGGAACCCACGAGCAGTACTTC.

This clonotype was counted many times. A much larger clone is a single base away; this may be a read error. V usage is TRBV5-5 and J usage is TRBJ2-7; D unclear. CDR3 size: 13 residues. Germline V gene sequence: CDR1 SGHKS, CDR2 YYEKEE (reference sequence). V shed 1 base and J shed 0 bases, with 5 bases lying between them. CDR3 amino acids: CASSLPVSYEQYF. The CDR3 DNA is TGTGCCAGCAGCTTGCCAGTCTCCTACGAGCAGTACTTC.

This clonotype was counted at least ten times. The chain couples TRBV20-1 to TRBJ1-1; 8 nucleotides match TRBD1. V shed 5 bases and J 7 bases; nucleotides not matched to a gene: 9. Germline CDR1 reads DFQATT; CDR2 reads SNEGSKA (reference sequence). The length of the CDR3 is 13 residues. The CDR3: CSAGNRGMDEAFF. CDR3 coding DNA: TGCAGTGCTGGGAACAGGGGGATGGATGAAGCTTTCTTT.

V gene TRBV7-8 combines with J gene TRBJ2-5; weak D call: TRBD2 (6 bases). The J call is doubtful: the DNA matches TRBJ2-1 better. The CDR3 runs to 13 residues. The germline gives CDR1 SGHVS, CDR2 FQNEAQ. CDR3 sequence: CASSLLEGHEQFF. CDR3 DNA sequence: TGTGCCAGCAGCTTATTGGAGGGCCATGAGCAGTTCTTC.

This clonotype appeared many times. The CDR3: CASSSYTGTYEQYF. CDR3 bases: TGTGCCAGCAGTTCATACACAGGGACCTACGAGCAGTACTTC. The V and J genes are TRBV6-5 and TRBJ2-7; tentative D call: TRBD1 (6 bases). V was shortened by 4 bases and J by 2 bases, with 12 bases between the two germline ends. Germline V gene sequence: CDR1 MNHEY, CDR2 SVGAGI. This CDR3 is built from 14 residues.

The CDR3 here is CSVDLGVRNEQFF. The CDR3 region has the DNA TGCAGCGTTGATTTAGGGGTGCGCAATGAGCAGTTCTTC. This chain connects TRBV29-1 to TRBJ2-1; TRBD1 is a possible D gene (5 bases). The germline V gene has CDR1 SQVTM and CDR2 ANQGSEA. Between the trimmed V and J ends, which lost 3 bases and 6 bases, there was a span of 12 bases. This CDR3 region has 13 residues.

Concerning this clonotype itself: A read error is possible here, since a much larger clone lies one base away. The chain recombines TRBV7-8 with TRBJ2-5, with unresolved D. The V gene's germline CDR1 is SGHVS and CDR2 FQNEAQ. The CDR3 is 12 residues long. CDR3 protein: CTSSPQEETQYF. The DNA of the CDR3 is TGTACCAGCAGTCCCCAGGAAGAGACCCAGTACTTC.

This clonotype has a count of ten or more. The rearrangement joins TRBV7-9 to TRBJ1-2; D is ambiguous. The V and J ends lost 3 bases and 4 bases respectively, with 18 bases between them. The V gene's germline CDR1 is SEHNR and CDR2 FQNEAQ (reference sequence). This CDR3 region has 16 residues. CDR3 in amino acids: CASSFALGVGIYGYTF. CDR3 coding DNA: TGTGCCAGCAGCTTCGCGTTAGGAGTCGGGATCTATGGCTACACCTTC.

In this sample, this clonotype turned up many times. The chain is built from TRBV12-3 or TRBV12-4 and TRBJ1-4; D is uncertain. The CDR3 totals 14 residues. V shed 3 bases and J shed 7 bases, with 12 bases lying between them. CDR3: CASSFQGSGEKLFF. In DNA, the CDR3 is TGTGCCAGCAGTTTCCAAGGGTCGGGTGAAAAACTGTTTTTT.

This clonotype was counted many times. The chain employs TRBV9 and TRBJ1-1, with D hard to call. Germline lookup yields CDR1 SGDLS and CDR2 YYNGEE. The ends were cut back, 4 bases at V and 8 bases at J, with 9 bases in the middle. The CDR3 consists of 11 residues. The CDR3 sequence: CASSPQKEAFF. The CDR3 DNA reads as TGTGCCAGCAGCCCTCAGAAAGAAGCTTTCTTT.

The rearrangement links TRBV12-3 or TRBV12-4 to TRBJ1-2; D may be TRBD1 (5 bases). The CDR3 runs 12 residues. V shed 5 bases and J shed 8 bases, with 12 bases lying between them. The CDR3, as DNA: TGTGCCAGCAGTCCAGGGTCACGCGGCTACACCTTC. This translates into CASSPGSRGYTF.

There are many counts of this clonotype. This chain links TRBV20-1 with TRBJ2-7, with no clear D. Trimming shortened V by 5 bases and J by 5 bases, and 16 bases separated the two germline ends. The V gene's germline CDR1 is DFQATT and CDR2 SNEGSKA (reference sequence). The CDR3 is made up of 13 amino acids. The CDR3 nucleotides read TGCAGTGCTCCCGGTGCAAACGTCCACGAGCAGTACTTC. Translated: CSAPGANVHEQYF.

In its sample, this clonotype was seen many times. The chain has TRBV5-5 and TRBJ2-5; 7 positions agree with TRBD1. Trimming cost V 2 bases and J 4 bases; bases outside gene matches: 2. CDR1 is SGHKS and CDR2 is YYEKEE in the germline V gene (reference sequence). There are 13 residues in the CDR3. CDR3 in amino acids: CASSFTGVETQYF. The DNA of the CDR3 is TGTGCCAGCAGCTTTACAGGGGTAGAGACCCAGTACTTC.

This clonotype was recorded a few times. The gene calls are TRBV7-9 and TRBJ2-5, with 13 bases lining up with TRBD2. This CDR3 is 15 amino acids long. CDR1 is SEHNR, CDR2 FQNEAQ, per germline (reference sequence). V gave up 5 bases and J gave up 9 bases; unmatched junction bases: 9. CDR3 loop: CASSATGTSGEAQYF. CDR3 sequence (DNA): TGTGCCAGCAGCGCTACCGGGACTAGCGGGGAGGCCCAGTACTTC. Variable domain in full (rest from reference TRBV7-9 and TRBJ2-5): DTGVSQNPRHKITKRGQNVTFRCDPISEHNRLYWYRQTLGQGPEFLTYFQNEAQLEKSRLLSDRFSAERPKGSFSTLEIQRTEQGDSAMYLCASSATGTSGEAQYFGPGTRLLVL.

There are many counts of this clonotype. The V gene is TRBV27, the J gene TRBJ2-5; D is undetermined. The CDR3 is 14 amino acids. The ends were cut back, 2 bases at V and 0 bases at J, with 7 bases in the middle. Germline V gene lookup returns CDR1 MNHEY and CDR2 SMNVEV (reference sequence). The DNA for the CDR3 is TGTGCCAGCAGTTTAAATGGGTACCAAGAGACCCAGTACTTC. Its protein product is CASSLNGYQETQYF.